This note documents a single TCR beta chain sequence. This CDR3 contains 16 residues. CDR1 SQVTM and CDR2 ANQGSEA come from the germline V gene. V lost 6 bases and J 2 bases, leaving 21 bases between the germline ends. Repertoires were generated with immunoSEQ multiplex PCR, while TCRdb's copy carries only in-frame clones and drops some. Here the sample spans about 53,000 clones, just under 85% being singletons. These data are taken from a study of radiotherapy plus CTLA-4 blockade in lung cancer. This clonotype originated in a human donor with non-small cell lung cancer whose response to radiotherapy plus ipilimumab could not be evaluated. This sample comprised peripheral blood, obtained from a patient treated with radiotherapy plus ipilimumab. The V call is TRBV29-1, the J call TRBJ2-3, with D perhaps matching TRBD2 (6 bases). The CDR3 DNA reads TGCAGCGTCGTTCCGGTAGGAGGGCGGACCACAGATACGCAGTATTTT. Translating gives CSVVPVGGRTTDTQYF.